A selection of T cell receptor beta chains follows, all from one sample in a study of CD8 T cells in Susac syndrome. In TCRdb, the immunoSEQ multiplex PCR reads were re-called with MiXCR into one record per CDR3 protein. This sample has roughly 150,000 distinct CDR3 sequences, with around 94% found just once. Sequencing input: CD4+ T cells from PBMCs. Source of these receptors: a human donor with multiple sclerosis. The CDR3 runs from the conserved cysteine through the conserved F or W. The order of the fields is J gene, V gene, clone size, CDR3 protein. Clone sizes are given selectively: once, few, many, or a class where the clone is expanded.

j_call: TRBJ1-2
v_call: TRBV20-1
clone_size: NA
cdr3_aa: CSARDRSTFYTF

j_call: TRBJ2-2
v_call: TRBV20-1
clone_size: NA
cdr3_aa: CSARRPGQNTGELFF

j_call: TRBJ2-1
v_call: TRBV6-1
clone_size: once
cdr3_aa: CASSGLAVYNEQFF

j_call: TRBJ2-7
v_call: TRBV5-1
clone_size: NA
cdr3_aa: CASSGGETISYEQYF

j_call: TRBJ2-1
v_call: TRBV12-5
clone_size: NA
cdr3_aa: CASGLASLPGLAGEGGNEQFF

j_call: TRBJ1-1
v_call: TRBV29-1
clone_size: NA
cdr3_aa: CSVGSLGTEAFF

j_call: TRBJ2-1
v_call: TRBV29-1
clone_size: NA
cdr3_aa: CSGLWGQGFEQFF

j_call: TRBJ2-4
v_call: TRBV21-1
clone_size: NA
cdr3_aa: CASSKGRGPGRAKNIQYF

j_call: TRBJ2-7
v_call: TRBV7-2
clone_size: NA
cdr3_aa: CASSPPPRGLHSYEQYF

j_call: TRBJ2-1
v_call: TRBV3-1
clone_size: NA
cdr3_aa: CASSGSSYNEQFF

j_call: TRBJ2-2
v_call: TRBV28
clone_size: NA
cdr3_aa: CASRDAGELFF

j_call: TRBJ2-3
v_call: TRBV4-2
clone_size: NA
cdr3_aa: CASSQDSGSGTDTQYF

j_call: TRBJ2-7
v_call: TRBV5-1
clone_size: NA
cdr3_aa: CASSRTGFEQYF

j_call: TRBJ2-7
v_call: TRBV5-6
clone_size: once
cdr3_aa: CASSLENEQYF

j_call: TRBJ2-7
v_call: TRBV4-1
clone_size: NA
cdr3_aa: CASSQDLYYSYEQYF

j_call: TRBJ2-2
v_call: TRBV12-3/TRBV12-4
clone_size: NA
cdr3_aa: CASSQVWGRGTGELFF

j_call: TRBJ1-1
v_call: TRBV3-1
clone_size: once
cdr3_aa: CASSQIVNTEAFF

j_call: TRBJ2-3
v_call: TRBV30
clone_size: NA
cdr3_aa: CAWSAGRGFFDTQYF